This T cell receptor (beta chain) was documented in a study of blood T cells in healthy people across ages. General observations from the study: TCR beta diversity correlated strongly with naive T cell percentage. Among T cells, TCR beta diversity per million cells dropped roughly linearly as age rose. Diversity was higher, and naive CD4+ cells more numerous, in long-lived donors than in aged donors.

A note on this clonotype: Its antigen remains unknown.

Trimming removed 5 bases from V and 4 bases from J; junction bases left unmatched: 7. The CDR3 is 14 amino acids. CDR1 and CDR2 from the germline V gene are SEHNR and FQNEAQ (reference sequence). Together with a sample-barcoded 5' primer, a J-beta primer mix was included in a second PCR lasting about 7 to 11 cycles. TCRdb re-derived calls from the 5' RACE reads in MiXCR, one entry per CDR3 protein. The top ten hold roughly 3.9% of the sample, which has hundreds of thousands of distinct CDR3 sequences, around a fifth seen once. This receptor was obtained from a man in his 70s in good health. This chain uses TRBV7-9 with TRBJ1-1, with 7 bases identical to TRBD1. The sample consisted of blood. As DNA, the CDR3 is TGTGCCAGCAGCCGACAGGGTTGGAGCACTGAAGCTTTCTTT. This codes for CASSRQGWSTEAFF.